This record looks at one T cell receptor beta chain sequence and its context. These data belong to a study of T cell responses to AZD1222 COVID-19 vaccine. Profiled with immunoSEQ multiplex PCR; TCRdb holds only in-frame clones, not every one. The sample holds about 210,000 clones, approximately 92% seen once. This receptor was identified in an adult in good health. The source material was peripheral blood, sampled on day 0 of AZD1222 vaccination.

The CDR3 here is CASTLDGVEAFF. CDR3 coding DNA: TGTGCCAGCACCTTGGACGGTGTTGAAGCTTTCTTT. J is TRBJ1-1 and V is TRBV7-8, with no clear D. Germline V gene lookup returns CDR1 SGHVS and CDR2 FQNEAQ. V lost 7 bases, J lost 7 bases, and 13 bases lay in between. This CDR3 region has 12 residues.